The entry that follows covers one T cell receptor (beta chain) sequence. There are 11 residues in the CDR3. Trimming removed 3 bases from V and 7 bases from J, with 7 bases in between. Germline values: CDR1 DFQATT, CDR2 SNEGSKA (reference sequence). This table comes from immunoSEQ multiplex PCR, and its TCRdb copy is limited to in-frame clones, with some not included. Counted here are 200,000 to 250,000 clones, about 93% occurring once; the ten biggest clones make up approximately 1%. The sample comes from a study of cytomegalovirus exposure and HLA in healthy donors. This receptor was taken from a woman under 30 in good health and CMV-seronegative. The rearrangement links TRBV20-1 to TRBJ2-1; no reliable D call. Sequencing was done on a sample of PBMCs. CDR3 region: CSASAENEQFF. The CDR3 bases are TGCAGTGCTAGCGCAGAAAATGAGCAGTTCTTC.